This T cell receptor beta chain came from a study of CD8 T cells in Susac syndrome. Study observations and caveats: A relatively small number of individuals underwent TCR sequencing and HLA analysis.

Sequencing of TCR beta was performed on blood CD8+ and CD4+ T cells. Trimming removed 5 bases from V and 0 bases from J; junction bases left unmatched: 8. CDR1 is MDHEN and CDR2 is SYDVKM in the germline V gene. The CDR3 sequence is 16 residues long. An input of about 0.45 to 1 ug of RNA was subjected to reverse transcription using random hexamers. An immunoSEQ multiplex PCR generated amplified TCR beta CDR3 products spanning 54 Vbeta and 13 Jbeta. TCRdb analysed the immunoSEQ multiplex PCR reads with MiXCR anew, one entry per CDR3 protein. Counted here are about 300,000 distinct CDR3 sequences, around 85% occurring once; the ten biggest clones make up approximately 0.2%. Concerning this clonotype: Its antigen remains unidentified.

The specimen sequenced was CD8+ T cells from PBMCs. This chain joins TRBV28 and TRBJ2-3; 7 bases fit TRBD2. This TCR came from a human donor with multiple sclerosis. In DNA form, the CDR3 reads TGTGCCAGCAGTCCTTTAGCGGGTGATAGCACAGATACGCAGTATTTT. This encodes CASSPLAGDSTDTQYF.